The clone carrying this TCR beta chain was recorded once. In the original processing: Amplification with reference gene primers provided the estimates of nucleated cell counts. Profiled with immunoSEQ multiplex PCR; TCRdb holds only in-frame clones, not every one. The D gene and trimming were derived from the DNA, and the V and J assignments and clone size from that table. The data show tens of thousands of clones, nearly 85% seen once. This sample is part of a study of blood T cell repertoires in COVID-19. Study-wide background: Samples taken during acute and convalescent COVID-19 were collected in the United States, Italy and Spain. Sources were T cells, B-cell-depleted T cells, or PBMCs; the material itself was cDNA or gDNA.

The sequenced sample consisted of peripheral blood. The TCR comes from a man between 65 and 79 years old with active COVID-19.

The CDR3 DNA reads as TGCGCCAGCAGCTCCTCAGGAAACATTCAGTACTTC. It yields the protein CASSSSGNIQYF. This chain connects TRBV5-1 to TRBJ2-4; D uncertain. Germline CDR1 and CDR2: SGHRS and YFSETQ. The CDR3 totals 12 residues. Trimming took 3 bases from V and 6 from J, leaving 7 bases between them.